The rows below give T cell receptor beta chains drawn from one sample of a study of response to subunit inactivated influenza vaccine. MiXCR was run by TCRdb on the RT-PCR reads, yielding one entry per CDR3 protein. The data hold 550,000 to 600,000 distinct CDR3 sequences, with roughly 10% observed a single time. The specimen was PBMCs from blood, collected on the day of vaccination. These receptors came from a man in his fifties who received an inactivated influenza vaccine. Both conserved end residues are part of each CDR3. D genes are given only for firm matches. Where a row states a size, it is once, few, many or the class of an expanded clone; other rows omit it.

>many|TRBJ2-7|TRBV6-1|-
TGTGCCAGCGTGACAGGAGCCTCCTACGAGCAGTACTTC
CASVTGASYEQYF
>many|TRBJ1-6|TRBV12-3/TRBV12-4|TRBD1
TGTGCCAGCAGTTACGACAGGGAGGGGGTGCCCCTCCACTTT
CASSYDREGVPLHF
>many|TRBJ2-5|TRBV14|TRBD2
TGTGCCAGCAGCCTGACCGGGACTAGCCTAGAGACCCAGTACTTC
CASSLTGTSLETQYF
>-|TRBJ1-2|TRBV25-1|-
TGTGCCAGCAGTGAGGCCAGGAACTATGGCTACACCTTC
CASSEARNYGYTF
>-|TRBJ2-2|TRBV6-1|TRBD1
TGTGCCAGCAGCCCGACAGGGCGAAGCACCGGGGAGCTGTTTTTT
CASSPTGRSTGELFF
>-|TRBJ1-6|TRBV30|TRBD1
TGTGCCTCCCGACGCCGGGACAGGGATAATTCACCCCTCCACTTT
CASRRRDRDNSPLHF
>-|TRBJ1-1|TRBV2|-
TGTGCCAGCAGCCAGGACATACTTTCTGAAGCTTTCTTT
CASSQDILSEAFF
>-|TRBJ2-3|TRBV6-5|-
TGTGCCAGCAGTTCCGCTGCCAGTGTGAGGCCAGATACGCAGTATTTT
CASSSAASVRPDTQYF
>many|TRBJ2-1|TRBV6-1|-
TGTGCCAGCAGGGAGACGGAGTACAATGAGCAGTTCTTC
CASRETEYNEQFF
>few|TRBJ1-1|TRBV20-1|-
TGCAGTGCTGAAAATCGACAGACCGTGAACACTGAAGCTTTCTTT
CSAENRQTVNTEAFF
>-|TRBJ1-5|TRBV9|TRBD1
TGTGCCAGCAATCAGGGGGGCAATCAGCCCCAGCATTTT
CASNQGGNQPQHF
>-|TRBJ2-7|TRBV29-1|-
TGCAGCGTTGAAGGCGGCGTCTTCCACGAGCAGTACTTC
CSVEGGVFHEQYF
>few|TRBJ2-7|TRBV20-1|-
TGCAGTGCTATTGCGGAATCCTACGAGCAGTACTTC
CSAIAESYEQYF
>few|TRBJ1-2|TRBV7-6|-
TGTGCCAGCAGCTCAGGGACACGGACTGGGGACTATGGCTACACCTTC
CASSSGTRTGDYGYTF
>many|TRBJ2-2|TRBV5-1|-
TGCGCCAGCAGAGAGGGGCCGAACACCGGGGAGCTGTTTTTT
CASREGPNTGELFF
>many|TRBJ2-2|TRBV29-1|TRBD2
TGCAGCGTGACCACTAGCGGGGCGAACACCGGGGAGCTGTTTTTT
CSVTTSGANTGELFF
>-|TRBJ2-7|TRBV20-1|-
TGCAGTGGGCTCCTCTCCTACGAGCAGTACTTC
CSGLLSYEQYF
>few|TRBJ2-1|TRBV20-1|-
TGCAGTGCTCTCTCCTTGGGAGCGGCAATTCTTCAGTTCTTC
CSALSLGAAILQFF
>few|TRBJ2-5|TRBV7-2|-
TGTGCCAGCAGCTTAACGTTACAGGGGACCCAGTACTTC
CASSLTLQGTQYF
>few|TRBJ2-1|TRBV4-1|-
TGCGCCAGCAGCCAAGTAATGAGGAGCTCCTACAATGAGCAGTTCTTC
CASSQVMRSSYNEQFF
>few|TRBJ2-3|TRBV6-1|TRBD2
TGTGCCAGTCAAGCGGGGGGGCTCACAGATACGCAGTATTTT
CASQAGGLTDTQYF
>few|TRBJ1-2|TRBV2|-
TGTGCCAGCAGTGAAGCCCGCCGGGGAGGCTACACCTTC
CASSEARRGGYTF
>many|TRBJ2-1|TRBV12-3/TRBV12-4|TRBD2
TGTGCCAGCAGCCACCTTGGGACTAGCGGGAGAAGGAATGAGCAGTTCTTC
CASSHLGTSGRRNEQFF
>-|TRBJ2-2|TRBV6-5|-
TGTGCCAGCAGTTACTCGAGGTTTAGTCCCTTAGGGCTGTTTTTT
CASSYSRFSPLGLFF
>-|TRBJ2-7|TRBV29-1|TRBD2
TGCAGCGTTGAAGTAAGGCTAGCGGGAGGCTACGAGCAGTACTTC
CSVEVRLAGGYEQYF
>-|TRBJ2-4|TRBV20-1|-
TGCAGTGCTCCTTCCGGGGCCAAAAACATTCAGTACTTC
CSAPSGAKNIQYF
>-|TRBJ1-1|TRBV9|TRBD1
TGTGCCAGCAGCGTAGATGGGACAGCTATGAACACTGAAGCTTTCTTT
CASSVDGTAMNTEAFF
>few|TRBJ2-1|TRBV11-3|-
TGTGCCAGCAGCTTAAACGGGGCCAATGAGCAGTTCTTC
CASSLNGANEQFF
>few|TRBJ2-1|TRBV19|TRBD1
TGTGCCAGTAGTATAGGACAGGGGGTAAATGAGCAGTTCTTC
CASSIGQGVNEQFF
>few|TRBJ2-3|TRBV28|-
TGTGCCAGCAGTTTGACCGGGATAGCAAACACAGATACGCAGTATTTT
CASSLTGIANTDTQYF
>-|TRBJ2-5|TRBV6-2/TRBV6-3|TRBD2
TGTGCCAGCAGTTACTCGGTAGCGGGGGCCCCCATAGAGACCCAGTACTTC
CASSYSVAGAPIETQYF
>few|TRBJ2-5|TRBV29-1|-
TGCAGCGGATTGCTAGCGAACCAAGAGACCCAGTACTTC
CSGLLANQETQYF
>-|TRBJ2-7|TRBV2|-
TGTGCCAGCAGTCACCGGGGCCCATCCTACGAGCAGTACTTC
CASSHRGPSYEQYF
>few|TRBJ2-7|TRBV29-1|TRBD1
TGCAGCGTTCGGACAGGGTTCGAGCAGTACTTC
CSVRTGFEQYF
>few|TRBJ2-3|TRBV7-9|-
TGTGCCAGCAGCCAGGGGTGGGTCGCAGATACGCAGTATTTT
CASSQGWVADTQYF
>few|TRBJ2-1|TRBV20-1|-
TGCAGTGCTAGAGATGCGGGGGCGGTCTACAATGAGCAGTTCTTC
CSARDAGAVYNEQFF
>many|TRBJ2-1|TRBV5-1|TRBD1
TGCGCCAGCAGCTTTGAAATGACAGGGGATTTAGCTGGTGAACCGGTCGATGAGCAGTTCTTC
CASSFEMTGDLAGEPVDEQFF
>few|TRBJ2-3|TRBV27|TRBD1
TGTGCCAGCAGCCCCGGGACAGGGGGTCTAGATACGCAGTATTTT
CASSPGTGGLDTQYF
>-|TRBJ2-5|TRBV23-1|TRBD2
TGCGCCAGCAGTCAACCGCCCCCCCAAGGCGGGGGACGGTCTGGAGAGACCCAGTACTTC
CASSQPPPQGGGRSGETQYF
>few|TRBJ1-6|TRBV10-3|-
TGTGCCATCAGGGAAACAGAGTATAATTCACCCCTCCACTTT
CAIRETEYNSPLHF
>many|TRBJ2-2|TRBV6-2/TRBV6-3|TRBD2
TGTGCCAGCAGTTTCGTGATAGCGGGAGACCCCGGGGAGCTGTTTTTT
CASSFVIAGDPGELFF
>many|TRBJ2-3|TRBV6-2/TRBV6-3|-
TGTGCCAGCAGCCCAGGGCCCCCGGGAAGTTCAGATACGCAGTATTTT
CASSPGPPGSSDTQYF
>-|TRBJ2-7|TRBV6-2/TRBV6-3|-
TGTGCCAGCACAAGACTCCACTCCTACGAGCAGTACTTC
CASTRLHSYEQYF
>few|TRBJ2-3|TRBV24-1|-
TGTGCCACCAGTGTCAGGGGGGTGTTTGCGGATACGCAGTATTTT
CATSVRGVFADTQYF